The 14 T cell receptor beta chains below all came from one sample that was sequenced in a study of beta chain features in type 1 diabetes. General observations from the study: The study found moderately but significantly shorter TCRB CDR3s in all four CD4+ subsets of Type 1 diabetes patients.

As every portion of the isolated RNA was reverse transcribed, the sequencing read expressed TCRB transcripts. Sequencing used immunoSEQ multiplex PCR; TCRdb keeps in-frame clones, though not all of them. The table lists 600,000 or so clones, about 14% of them singletons. What these receptors recognize is not known. The sequencing sample was made of naive CD4+ T cells from blood. The receptors shown here come from a man between 18 and 29 years old with type 1 diabetes.

The table lists this clone with a few counts. The same CDR3 arises from other DNA sequences in this sample as well. The V and J genes are TRBV28 and TRBJ2-7; perhaps TRBD1 as D (5 bases). Germline CDR1 is MDHEN and CDR2 is SYDVKM. The CDR3 is 12 residues long. Between the trimmed V and J ends, which lost 7 bases and 1 base, there was a span of 8 bases. Written as DNA, the CDR3 is TGTGCCAGCACCACAGGTTCCTACGAGCAGTACTTC. Its protein product is CASTTGSYEQYF.

This clone appeared a few times. J is TRBJ2-7 and V is TRBV6-5, with D possibly matching TRBD2 (5 bases). Trimming left V 5 bases short and J 6 bases short, with 11 bases between. The CDR3 contains 12 residues. Germline-derived CDR1 and CDR2 are MNHEY and SVGAGI. CDR3 bases: TGTGCCAGCAGTGCCTACCGGGGCGAGCAGTACTTC. Its protein is CASSAYRGEQYF.

To note about this clone: The same CDR3 arises from other DNA sequences in this sample as well. The rearrangement links TRBV9 to TRBJ2-3; D gene unclear. The germline gives CDR1 SGDLS, CDR2 YYNGEE. Trimming pared 0 bases from V and 2 bases from J, leaving 4 bases between. The CDR3 loop spans 13 amino acids. CDR3 sequence: CASSVVSTDTQYF. In DNA, the CDR3 is TGTGCCAGCAGCGTAGTCTCCACAGATACGCAGTATTTT. Looking up the rest from reference TRBV9 and TRBJ2-3 gives the full variable domain: DSGVTQTPKHLITATGQRVTLRCSPRSGDLSVYWYQQSLDQGLQFLIQYYNGEERAKGNILERFSAQQFPDLHSELNLSSLELGDSALYFCASSVVSTDTQYFGPGTRLTVL.

This rearrangement joins TRBV9 to TRBJ2-3; no clear D gene. V was pared by 0 bases and J by 4 bases, with 12 bases between. CDR3 length: 15 residues. The germline V gene encodes CDR1 SGDLS and CDR2 YYNGEE. The CDR3 DNA is TGTGCCAGCAGCGTAGAACTCCAAAGGCCAGATACGCAGTATTTT. Amino acid sequence: CASSVELQRPDTQYF.

Concerning this clone: Distinct nucleotide sequences in the sample also encode this CDR3. J is TRBJ1-2 and V is TRBV28; D ambiguous. The CDR3 length is 12 residues. The V gene lost 2 bases and the J gene lost 0 bases, with 1 base spanning the gap. In germline, CDR1 is MDHEN, CDR2 SYDVKM. The CDR3 sequence is CASSLANYGYTF. The CDR3 DNA follows: TGTGCCAGCAGTTTAGCTAACTATGGCTACACCTTC.

The chain joins TRBV10-1 to TRBJ2-2; D is perhaps TRBD2 (5 bases). V was trimmed by 8 bases and J by 5 bases, leaving 12 bases between them. The CDR3 sequence is 13 residues long. Germline CDR1 and CDR2: WNHNN and SYGVQD (reference sequence). The CDR3 nucleotides are TGCGCCAGCGGCCTAGCCGAAACCGGGGAGCTGTTTTTT. Its protein product is CASGLAETGELFF.

This sequence joins TRBV7-8 and TRBJ2-1, with D perhaps TRBD1 (6 bases). The CDR3 has 15 residues. V lost 3 bases, J lost 8 bases, and 17 bases lay in between. Germline V gene data show CDR1 as SGHVS and CDR2 as FQNEAQ. The CDR3 spells CASSFAGDRLHEQFF. The CDR3 nucleotides read TGTGCCAGCAGCTTCGCAGGGGATAGGCTCCATGAGCAGTTCTTC.

V gene TRBV4-1 combines with J gene TRBJ1-2; D is uncertain. The CDR3 has 13 amino acids. Germline V gene lookup returns CDR1 MGHRA and CDR2 YSYEKL. The V end was cut by 4 bases, the J end by 8 bases, with 14 bases between. CDR3 residues: CASSPGLGSGYTF. The CDR3 region has the DNA TGCGCCAGCAGCCCTGGGCTAGGGAGCGGCTACACCTTC.

This clone was found a few times. The rearrangement uses TRBV5-1 and TRBJ2-1; tentative D call: TRBD2 (6 bases). V dropped 3 bases and J dropped 7 bases, with 8 bases sitting between them. This CDR3 has 12 residues. CDR1 is SGHRS and CDR2 is YFSETQ in the germline V gene. CDR3 sequence (DNA): TGCGCCAGCAGCTCGGGAGAGAATGAGCAGTTCTTC. Translated, it gives CASSSGENEQFF.

This chain connects TRBV2 to TRBJ2-1; 11 positions agree with TRBD2. This CDR3 region has 18 residues. V lost 3 bases and J lost 4; bases outside the gene matches: 11. Germline V gene sequence: CDR1 SNHLY, CDR2 FYNNEI. CDR3 nucleotides: TGTGCCAGCAGTGACCCAACTAGCGGGAGAGGAACATACAATGAGCAGTTCTTC. Translated: CASSDPTSGRGTYNEQFF.

Note on this clone: The sample holds other DNA sequences that translate to the same CDR3. The chain is built from TRBV30 and TRBJ1-1; no definite D call. V lost 3 bases, J lost 4 bases, and 6 bases lay in between. From germline, CDR1 is GTSNPN and CDR2 SVGIG (reference sequence). The CDR3 loop spans 11 amino acids. The CDR3 is CAWSGSTEAFF. The CDR3 DNA reads as TGTGCCTGGAGCGGGAGCACTGAAGCTTTCTTT.

This clone was observed a few times. The chain has TRBV6-1 and TRBJ2-7; TRBD2 matches 7 bases. The CDR3 contains 12 residues. CDR1 is MNHNS and CDR2 is SASEGT in the germline V gene. V was clipped by 4 bases and J by 5 bases; unmatched bases: 2. CDR3 residues: CASSVSGNEQYF. CDR3 nucleotides: TGTGCCAGCAGTGTAAGCGGGAACGAGCAGTACTTC.

This clone was seen a few times. The chain is built from TRBV19 and TRBJ2-2; no firm D call. V dropped 7 bases and J dropped 1 base, with 10 bases sitting between them. Germline V lookup: CDR1 LNHDA, CDR2 SQIVND (reference sequence). There are 14 residues in the CDR3. In DNA form, the CDR3 reads TGTGCCAGTAAAGGCCCGTTGAACACCGGGGAGCTGTTTTTT. Residues: CASKGPLNTGELFF.

The chain is built from TRBV5-1 and TRBJ2-2, with 9 bases fitting TRBD2. CDR3 length: 16 amino acids. The V segment lost 4 bases and the J segment 3 bases; nucleotides outside the gene matches: 7. CDR1 is SGHRS, CDR2 YFSETQ, per germline. In DNA form, the CDR3 reads TGCGCCAGCAGCCGCTTAGCGGGAGAGGACACCGGGGAGCTGTTTTTT. Amino acids: CASSRLAGEDTGELFF.